A single T cell receptor beta chain is shown here with its context. Source study methods: From reference gene primer amplification, estimates of nucleated cell counts were derived. Sequencing used immunoSEQ multiplex PCR; TCRdb keeps in-frame clones, though not all of them. The DNA gave D and trimming, while V, J and clone size come from that table. The repertoire has 120,000 or so clones, about nine tenths of them found once; the top ten carry 4% to 5.5%. V was cut by 4 bases and J by 6 bases, with 18 bases left in between. The CDR3 is made up of 15 amino acids. CDR1 is KGHSH and CDR2 is LQKENI in the germline V gene. This specimen comes from a study of blood T cell repertoires in COVID-19. Study overall: Acute and convalescent COVID-19 samples came from the United States, Italy and Spain. Nucleic acid was either cDNA or gDNA, and it came from T cells, B-cell-depleted T cells, or PBMCs.

This TCR was recovered from a man aged 40-49 years with acute or convalescent COVID-19. The sequenced sample was peripheral blood. This chain connects TRBV18 to TRBJ1-2; TRBD1 is a possible D gene (6 bases). The CDR3 coding sequence is TGTGCCAGCTCACTCTTGGGGGCTCGGGCCAATGGCTACACCTTC. Translated: CASSLLGARANGYTF.